Listed below are T cell receptor beta chains from one sample, sequenced in a study of read filtering for tumor transcriptome and immune sequencing. TCRdb called the reads again in MiXCR, with one record for every CDR3 protein. The sample has over 90,000 distinct CDR3 sequences; under 25% are singletons. Input material: a population of CD138-negative cells sorted from bone marrow. The receptors derive from a donor at least 40 years old with multiple myeloma. Each CDR3 is given with its conserved first and last residue. D genes are given only for firm matches. Not every row has a clone size; where given, it reads once, few, many or a size class.

v_call	clone_size	j_call	d_call	cdr3_nt	cdr3_aa
TRBV7-9	.	TRBJ2-1	.	TGTGCCAGCAGCTACCAGACTGGCTCCTACAATGGGCAGTTCTTC	CASSYQTGSYNGQFF
TRBV2	many	TRBJ1-5	TRBD1	TGTGCCAGCAGTTACCGACAGGGTCGGCGGCCCCAGCATTTT	CASSYRQGRRPQHF
TRBV2	many	TRBJ1-2	TRBD1	TGTGCCAGCATTTGGGACAGGGCTGGGGGCTACACCTTC	CASIWDRAGGYTF
TRBV18	many	TRBJ2-7	.	TGTGCCAGCTCACCACAGGCAGCCTACGAGCAGTACTTC	CASSPQAAYEQYF
TRBV28	many	TRBJ2-3	.	TGTGCCAGCAGCCGGACCGGACGGTATACGCAGTATTTT	CASSRTGRYTQYF
TRBV7-9	many	TRBJ2-1	TRBD2	TGTGCCAGCAGCCTGGAACTAGCGACGAGGAATGAGCAGTTCTTC	CASSLELATRNEQFF
TRBV5-4	many	TRBJ2-1	.	TGTGCCAGCAGCTTTACAGGGAATGAGCAGTTCTTC	CASSFTGNEQFF
TRBV7-2	many	TRBJ2-7	TRBD2	TGTGCCAGCAGCTTATTTCCGGCGGGGGTCTACGAGCAGTACTTC	CASSLFPAGVYEQYF
TRBV7-3	few	TRBJ2-5	TRBD2	TGTGCCAGCAGCTTGTTAGGGAGGGGAGAGACCCAGTACTTC	CASSLLGRGETQYF
TRBV28	.	TRBJ2-5	.	TGTGCCAGCAGTCCAGGGACGATACAAGAGACCCAGTACTTC	CASSPGTIQETQYF
TRBV7-6	many	TRBJ2-6	.	TGTGCCAGCAGCTCCTTAGCGGCGGCGTCTGGGGCCAACGTCCTGACTTTC	CASSSLAAASGANVLTF
TRBV5-8	many	TRBJ2-1	.	TGTGCCAGCAGCCCGGACTTACACAATGAGCAGTTCTTC	CASSPDLHNEQFF
TRBV20-1	.	TRBJ1-2	.	TGCAGTGCTAGAGTTATAGGGTCCTATGGCTACACCTTC	CSARVIGSYGYTF
TRBV7-6	.	TRBJ2-5	.	TGTGCCAGCAGCTTAGGGAGGCAGGCACAAGAGACCCTATACTTC	CASSLGRQAQETLYF
TRBV29-1	.	TRBJ1-1	.	TGCAGCGGTATCAGGGAATTGAACACTGAAGCTTTCTTT	CSGIRELNTEAFF
TRBV20-1	many	TRBJ1-1	.	TGCAGTGCCCTTGGCAACCTGAACACTGAAGCTTTCTTT	CSALGNLNTEAFF
TRBV7-6	.	TRBJ2-2	TRBD2	TGTGCCAGCAGCTCTCGGGGGGGACTAGTGAACACCGGGGAGCTGTTTTTT	CASSSRGGLVNTGELFF
TRBV12-3/TRBV12-4	many	TRBJ1-6	.	TGTGCCAGCAGCCAATACGGGGGTTCCTATAATTCACCCCTCCACTTT	CASSQYGGSYNSPLHF
TRBV5-1	many	TRBJ2-1	TRBD1	TGCGCCAGCAGCTTGGTTACAGGGGCGTACAATGAGCAGTTCTTC	CASSLVTGAYNEQFF
TRBV11-2	once	TRBJ2-1	TRBD2	TGTGCCAGCAGCTTAGCGACTAGCGGGGGGGCATATGAGCAGTTCTTC	CASSLATSGGAYEQFF
TRBV10-2	many	TRBJ1-5	.	TGCGCCAGCACCCAGGCGGGGGGCAATCAGCCCCAGCATTTT	CASTQAGGNQPQHF
TRBV10-2	many	TRBJ2-7	TRBD2	TGCGCCAGCAGCGACCGGTCGGGAGGGAAGTCCTACGAGCAGTACTTC	CASSDRSGGKSYEQYF
TRBV11-2	many	TRBJ2-1	TRBD2	TGTGCCAGCAGCTCAACTCGGGGGGATGAGCAGTTCTTC	CASSSTRGDEQFF
TRBV7-8	many	TRBJ1-2	TRBD1	TGTGCCAGCAGCTTAAAACCCCGGACAGGCGAGATTTACTACACCTTC	CASSLKPRTGEIYYTF
TRBV12-3/TRBV12-4	.	TRBJ2-2	TRBD2	TGTGCCAGCATCTTGACTAGCGGGGCGAGCGGGGAGCTGTTTTTT	CASILTSGASGELFF
TRBV5-1	many	TRBJ1-1	.	TGCGCCAGCAGCTCGGATCCGAACACTGAAGCTTTCTTT	CASSSDPNTEAFF
TRBV6-5	.	TRBJ1-4	.	TGTGCCAGCAGACCCCTAGGACATACGGGGGAAAAACTGTTTTTT	CASRPLGHTGEKLFF